The 2 T cell receptor beta chains presented below share a single source sample, sequenced in a study of immune reconstitution after stem cell transplant in scleroderma. TCRdb passed the RT-PCR reads through MiXCR, listing each CDR3 protein once. Of around 6,000 distinct CDR3 sequences in the sample, under 8.5% were seen once. Sampling took place before or after autologous hematopoietic stem cell transplantation (not recorded which). These TCRs come from a male donor with systemic sclerosis.

V and J are TRBV5-1 and TRBJ1-6; D may be TRBD1 (5 bases). Germline V gives CDR1 SGHRS, CDR2 YFSETQ. CDR3 length: 15 residues. The V end lost 0 bases, the J end lost 8 bases, and 12 bases lay between the germline ends. The CDR3 DNA reads as TGCGCCAGCAGCTTGGACAGGCGGAAAGATTCACCCCTCCACTTT. Its protein is CASSLDRRKDSPLHF.

This clonotype is labeled as large (0.1 to 1%). V gene TRBV2 combines with J gene TRBJ1-6; a possible D gene is TRBD1 (6 bases). The germline V gene encodes CDR1 SNHLY and CDR2 FYNNEI. Trimming shortened V by 7 bases and J by 7 bases, and 23 bases separated the two germline ends. The CDR3 sequence is 17 residues long. The CDR3: CASTFNADTGTNSPLHF. Written as DNA, the CDR3 is TGTGCCAGCACCTTCAACGCCGATACAGGGACGAATTCACCCCTCCACTTT.